Listed below are T cell receptor beta chains from one sample, sequenced in a study of tumor-infiltrating lymphocytes in primary liver carcinoma. TCRdb recomputed calls from the multiplex PCR reads with MiXCR, one row per CDR3 protein. The sample contains about 210,000 distinct CDR3 sequences, almost 65% of which appear only once. Sequenced: peripheral blood. The receptors shown here come from a woman aged 55-69 years with primary liver carcinoma and hepatitis B virus infection. Both conserved end residues are part of each CDR3. The D gene is left open where the match is weak. Not every row has a clone size; where given, it reads once, few, many or a size class.

v_call	clone_size	d_call	j_call	cdr3_aa	cdr3_nt
TRBV12-3/TRBV12-4	many	TRBD2	TRBJ2-3	CASTPGGGLADTQYF	TGTGCCAGCACCCCCGGGGGAGGGTTGGCAGATACGCAGTATTTT
TRBV11-3	-	TRBD2	TRBJ2-7	CASSLAGRVAGTAGEQYF	TGTGCCAGCAGCTTAGCGGGTCGGGTAGCGGGTACAGCGGGGGAGCAGTACTTC
TRBV29-1	-	TRBD2	TRBJ2-3	CSVEDGRTSGRVRDTQYF	TGCAGCGTTGAAGACGGAAGGACTAGCGGGAGGGTCAGGGATACGCAGTATTTT
TRBV28	once	TRBD1	TRBJ2-7	CASSSRGQTYEQYF	TGTGCCAGCAGTTCACGGGGACAGACCTACGAGCAGTACTTC
TRBV11-2	-	-	TRBJ1-1	CASSLRATGNTEAFF	TGTGCCAGCAGCTTAAGGGCGACAGGTAACACTGAAGCTTTCTTT
TRBV5-4	-	TRBD2	TRBJ2-1	CASSAGLPSYNGQFF	TGTGCCAGCAGCGCGGGACTACCTTCATACAATGGGCAGTTCTTC
TRBV11-2	-	-	TRBJ1-2	CASSLDPIMALRYGYTF	TGTGCCAGCAGCTTAGATCCGATCATGGCGCTACGCTATGGCTACACCTTC
TRBV29-1	-	TRBD2	TRBJ2-1	CNVVARVTSGRHNEQFF	TGCAACGTCGTGGCCAGAGTAACTAGCGGGAGACACAATGAGCAGTTCTTC
TRBV11-2	-	-	TRBJ1-1	CSSSFEGDTEAFF	TGCTCCAGCAGCTTTGAAGGGGACACTGAAGCTTTCTTT
TRBV23-1	-	TRBD1	TRBJ1-5	CTSSQSTQGARGNQPQHF	TGCACCAGCAGTCAATCGACGCAGGGGGCGCGGGGCAATCAGCCCCAGCATTTT
TRBV5-1	few	-	TRBJ2-7	CASSLGPRNEQYF	TGCGCCAGCAGCTTGGGACCAAGGAACGAGCAGTACTTC
TRBV4-3	-	-	TRBJ2-3	CASSQRAFTDTQYF	TGCGCCAGCAGCCAACGGGCTTTCACAGATACGCAGTATTTT
TRBV5-4	once	-	TRBJ2-7	CASRPGGHGYEQYF	TGTGCCAGCAGACCGGGTGGACATGGGTACGAGCAGTACTTC
TRBV11-2	-	-	TRBJ1-2	CVSNLGASFGYTF	TGTGTCAGCAACTTAGGGGCCAGTTTTGGCTACACCTTC
TRBV11-2	-	-	TRBJ2-5	CASRLDQGPQETQCF	TGTGCCAGCAGATTAGATCAGGGGCCCCAAGAGACCCAGTGCTTC
TRBV12-3/TRBV12-4	many	-	TRBJ2-1	CASAGDKGEQFF	TGTGCCAGCGCGGGCGACAAGGGGGAGCAGTTCTTC
TRBV4-2	-	-	TRBJ2-1	CASSHFLVGWPRDVDEQFF	TGTGCCAGCAGCCATTTTTTGGTGGGATGGCCCCGAGATGTGGATGAGCAGTTCTTC
TRBV11-2	medium-sized	TRBD1	TRBJ2-1	CASSDPTGVFDNEQFF	TGTGCCAGCAGCGACCCGACAGGGGTTTTTGACAATGAGCAGTTCTTC
TRBV20-1	once	-	TRBJ1-2	CSAKTQDSSNYGYTF	TGCAGTGCAAAGACCCAGGACAGTTCTAACTATGGCTACACCTTC
TRBV29-1	once	TRBD2	TRBJ2-3	CGVEGQAGGNADTQYF	TGCGGCGTTGAAGGTCAAGCGGGAGGGAACGCAGATACGCAGTATTTT
TRBV14	few	-	TRBJ2-7	CASSQDPNRWRYF	TGTGCCAGCAGCCAAGATCCCAACCGGTGGCGGTACTTC
TRBV11-2	-	-	TRBJ2-3	CAGSLVGLSTSTDTQYF	TGTGCCGGCAGCTTAGTGGGACTGTCGACTAGCACAGATACGCAGTATTTT
TRBV6-1	many	-	TRBJ1-5	CASSEAASHSNQPQHF	TGTGCCAGCAGTGAAGCTGCCAGCCATAGCAATCAGCCCCAGCATTTT
TRBV7-9	few	-	TRBJ2-1	CASRNSRRGDNEQFF	TGTGCCAGCCGAAACTCGAGACGGGGAGACAATGAGCAGTTCTTC
TRBV5-6	-	-	TRBJ2-1	CASSFGLHRGDEQLF	TGTGCCAGCAGCTTTGGGCTACACCGTGGGGATGAGCAGCTCTTC
TRBV6-1	-	TRBD2	TRBJ2-1	CAIKKGLAGMGEQFF	TGTGCCATCAAGAAGGGACTAGCGGGAATGGGCGAGCAGTTCTTC
TRBV6-1	many	TRBD2	TRBJ2-1	CARINGLGYNEQFF	TGTGCCAGGATTAACGGACTAGGCTACAATGAGCAGTTCTTC
TRBV5-1	-	-	TRBJ1-1	CASSALAGSNTEAFF	TGCGCCAGCAGCGCCTTGGCAGGGAGCAACACTGAAGCTTTCTTT
TRBV11-2	-	TRBD1	TRBJ2-3	CAGSFTGATDTQYF	TGTGCCGGCAGCTTCACAGGGGCCACAGATACGCAATATTTT
TRBV20-1	-	-	TRBJ2-7	CSASTEQYF	TGCAGTGCTAGCACAGAACAGTACTTC
TRBV11-2	few	-	TRBJ2-3	CASIRDGYTDMQYF	TGTGCTAGCATCCGGGACGGGTACACAGATATGCAGTATTTT
TRBV30	-	-	TRBJ2-7	CTWSSRYEQYF	TGTACCTGGAGTTCTCGGTACGAGCAGTACTTC
TRBV6-6	few	TRBD2	TRBJ2-5	CASSSQAGVETQYF	TGTGCCAGCAGTTCACAAGCGGGAGTGGAGACCCAGTACTTC
TRBV7-9	-	-	TRBJ1-1	CASSTPRAMNTEAFF	TGTGCCAGCAGCACCCCCCGCGCGATGAACACTGAAGCTTTCTTT
TRBV6-5	once	-	TRBJ1-1	CASLDWGDTEAFF	TGTGCCAGCTTGGACTGGGGGGACACTGAAGCTTTCTTT
TRBV6-6	many	-	TRBJ2-4	CASKGSLGYKNIQYF	TGTGCCAGCAAAGGGAGTTTAGGGTACAAAAACATTCAGTACTTC
TRBV6-6	once	-	TRBJ2-1	CASSTQGGEFF	TGTGCCAGCAGTACACAGGGGGGGGAGTTCTTC
TRBV11-2	-	TRBD2	TRBJ2-5	CASSTILAVQETQYF	TGTGCCAGCAGCACGATACTAGCGGTCCAAGAGACCCAGTACTTC
TRBV29-1	-	-	TRBJ2-7	CSGFESTSYEHYF	TGCAGCGGATTTGAGTCTACTTCCTACGAGCACTACTTC
TRBV5-6	-	-	TRBJ2-7	CASSFRDKNYEQYF	TGTGCCAGCAGCTTTCGGGACAAGAACTACGAGCAGTACTTC
TRBV10-3	few	TRBD1	TRBJ1-5	CAISEDRENRNQPQHF	TGTGCCATCAGCGAGGACAGGGAAAATCGCAATCAGCCCCAGCATTTT
TRBV29-1	few	TRBD1	TRBJ2-4	CSALQGNIQYF	TGCAGCGCACTACAGGGGAACATTCAGTACTTC
TRBV11-2	-	TRBD1	TRBJ2-5	CASSPDRVETQYF	TGTGCCAGTAGCCCCGACAGGGTTGAGACCCAGTACTTC
TRBV11-2	-	-	TRBJ2-3	CASSFRQDRTYTQYF	TGTGCCAGCAGCTTCAGACAGGACCGCACATATACGCAATATTTT
TRBV29-1	once	TRBD2	TRBJ2-4	CSVEDRTSMSKSIQYF	TGCAGCGTTGAAGATCGGACTAGCATGTCCAAAAGCATTCAGTACTTC
TRBV5-6	medium-sized	-	TRBJ2-2	CASSHGQGGTGELFF	TGTGCCAGCAGCCACGGACAGGGAGGGACCGGGGAGCTGTTTTTT
TRBV7-9	-	TRBD1	TRBJ1-5	CASSLAGEGATQPQHF	TGTGCCAGCAGCTTAGCGGGAGAGGGGGCGACTCAGCCTCAGCATTTT
TRBV5-4	-	TRBD1	TRBJ1-5	CASNLGTGGNQPQNF	TGTGCCAGCAACTTGGGGACAGGGGGCAACCAGCCCCAAAATTTT